The TCR beta chain described here comes from a study of blood T cell repertoires in COVID-19. In the study overall: Both acute and convalescent COVID-19 samples were obtained from the United States, Italy and Spain.

From germline, CDR1 is MDHEN and CDR2 SYDVKM. CDR3 size: 13 residues. After removal of 6 bases from V and 4 bases from J, the junction contained 5 bases not matched to a gene. Sequencing was performed with immunoSEQ multiplex PCR; in TCRdb, only in-frame clones are kept and a portion is missing. The profile covers some 220,000 clones, with around 84% appearing a single time and over 10% taken by the ten largest. The sequenced sample consisted of peripheral blood. The receptor's source is a human donor in a cohort sampled during active COVID-19. The chain couples TRBV28 to TRBJ2-7; 8 positions match TRBD1. The CDR3 here is CASSFDRGYEQYF. Here the CDR3 DNA reads TGTGCCAGCAGCTTCGACAGGGGTTACGAGCAGTACTTC. The variable domain in full, with the rest retrieved from reference TRBV28 and TRBJ2-7, is DVKVTQSSRYLVKRTGEKVFLECVQDMDHENMFWYRQDPGLGLRLIYFSYDVKMKEKGDIPEGYSVSREKKERFSLILESASTNQTSMYLCASSFDRGYEQYFGPGTRLTVT.